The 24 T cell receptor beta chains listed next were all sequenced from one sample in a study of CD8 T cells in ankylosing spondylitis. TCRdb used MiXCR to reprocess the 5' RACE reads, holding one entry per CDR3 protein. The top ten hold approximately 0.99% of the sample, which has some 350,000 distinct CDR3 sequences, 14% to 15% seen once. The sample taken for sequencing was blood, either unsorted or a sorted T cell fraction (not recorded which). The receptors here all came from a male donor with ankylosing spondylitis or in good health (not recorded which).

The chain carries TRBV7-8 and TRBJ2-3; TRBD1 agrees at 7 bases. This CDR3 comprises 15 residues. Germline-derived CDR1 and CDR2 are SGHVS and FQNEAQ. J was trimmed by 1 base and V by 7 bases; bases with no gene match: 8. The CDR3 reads CASKPDRARTDTQYF. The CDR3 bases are TGTGCCAGCAAACCCGACAGGGCCCGCACAGATACGCAGTATTTT.

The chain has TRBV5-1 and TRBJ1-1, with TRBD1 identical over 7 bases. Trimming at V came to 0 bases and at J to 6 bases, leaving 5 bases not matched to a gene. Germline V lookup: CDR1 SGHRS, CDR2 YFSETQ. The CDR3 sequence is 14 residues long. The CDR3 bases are TGCGCCAGCAGCTTGGCAAACAGGGGTCCTGAAGCTTTCTTT. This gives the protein CASSLANRGPEAFF.

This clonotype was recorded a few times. DNA of the CDR3: TGTGCCAGCAGCCAGGCAGGGCCGAACACTGAAGCTTTCTTT. The encoded protein is CASSQAGPNTEAFF. This chain connects TRBV3-1 to TRBJ1-1; perhaps TRBD1 as D (5 bases). This CDR3 has 14 residues. In germline, CDR1 is LGHDT, CDR2 YNNKEL (reference sequence). V gave up 3 bases and J gave up 1 base, with 9 bases separating them. The whole variable domain, filled in from reference TRBV3-1 and TRBJ1-1, reads DTAVSQTPKYLVTQMGNDKSIKCEQNLGHDTMYWYKQDSKKFLKIMFSYNNKELIINETVPNRFSPKSPDKAHLNLHINSLELGDSAVYFCASSQAGPNTEAFFGQGTRLTVV.

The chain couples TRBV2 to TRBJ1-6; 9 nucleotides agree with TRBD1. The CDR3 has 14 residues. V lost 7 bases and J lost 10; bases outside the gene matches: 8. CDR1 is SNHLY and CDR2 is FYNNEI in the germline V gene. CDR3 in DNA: TGTGCCAGCAACCCAGACAGGGGGGCATCACCCCTCCACTTT. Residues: CASNPDRGASPLHF.

The CDR3 sequence is CASNSGGYGYTF. The CDR3 DNA reads as TGTGCCAGCAACTCAGGGGGCTATGGCTACACCTTC. V is TRBV7-9 and J is TRBJ1-2; TRBD1 matches 7 bases. The CDR3 totals 12 residues. J lost 4 bases, V lost 7 bases, and 3 bases had no gene match. CDR1 is SEHNR and CDR2 is FQNEAQ in the germline V gene (reference sequence).

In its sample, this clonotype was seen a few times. The CDR3 reads CAISEGSTGNTIYF. DNA of the CDR3: TGTGCCATCAGTGAGGGGTCCACTGGAAACACCATATATTTT. The chain links TRBV10-3 to TRBJ1-3, with unresolved D. The CDR3 length is 14 residues. V lost 2 bases, J lost 2 bases, and 7 bases lay in between. Germline V gives CDR1 ENHRY, CDR2 SYGVKD.

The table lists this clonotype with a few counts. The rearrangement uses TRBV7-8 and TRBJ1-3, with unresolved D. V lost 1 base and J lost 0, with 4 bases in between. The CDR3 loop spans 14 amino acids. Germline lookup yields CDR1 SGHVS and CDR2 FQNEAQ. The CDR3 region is CASSLVVSGNTIYF. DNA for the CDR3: TGTGCCAGCAGCTTAGTGGTCTCTGGAAACACCATATATTTT.

In nucleotides, the CDR3 is TGCGCCAGCAGCTCCGGGACTAGCCCAGATACGCAGTATTTT. Translating gives CASSSGTSPDTQYF. This sequence joins TRBV5-1 and TRBJ2-3; 9 bases align to TRBD2. Unmatched junction bases numbered 3, after V lost 3 bases and J lost 4 bases. CDR1 SGHRS and CDR2 YFSETQ come from the germline V gene. The CDR3 runs 14 residues.

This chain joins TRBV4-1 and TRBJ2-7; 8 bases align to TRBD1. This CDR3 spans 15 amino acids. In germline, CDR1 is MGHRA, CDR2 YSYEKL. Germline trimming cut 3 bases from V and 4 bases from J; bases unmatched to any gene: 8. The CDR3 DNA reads TGCGCCAGCAGCCAGGCCGGACAGGGAATTTACGAGCAGTACTTC. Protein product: CASSQAGQGIYEQYF.

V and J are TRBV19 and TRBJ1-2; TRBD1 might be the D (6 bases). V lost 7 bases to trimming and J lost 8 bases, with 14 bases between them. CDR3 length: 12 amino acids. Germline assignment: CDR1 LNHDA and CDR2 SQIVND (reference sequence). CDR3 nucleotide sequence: TGTGCCAGTATACAGGGTTCGGTCGGCTACACCTTC. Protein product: CASIQGSVGYTF.

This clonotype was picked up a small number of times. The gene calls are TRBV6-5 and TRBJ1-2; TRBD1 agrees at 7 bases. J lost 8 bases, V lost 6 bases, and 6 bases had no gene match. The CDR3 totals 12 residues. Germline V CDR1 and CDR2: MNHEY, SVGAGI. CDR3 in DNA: TGTGCCAGCAGAACAGGGGAAGGCGGCTACACCTTC. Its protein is CASRTGEGGYTF.

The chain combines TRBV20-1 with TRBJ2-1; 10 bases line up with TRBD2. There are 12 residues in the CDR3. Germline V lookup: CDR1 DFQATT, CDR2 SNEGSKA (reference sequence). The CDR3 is CSIAGGNNEQFF. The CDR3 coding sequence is TGCAGCATAGCGGGGGGCAACAATGAGCAGTTCTTC.

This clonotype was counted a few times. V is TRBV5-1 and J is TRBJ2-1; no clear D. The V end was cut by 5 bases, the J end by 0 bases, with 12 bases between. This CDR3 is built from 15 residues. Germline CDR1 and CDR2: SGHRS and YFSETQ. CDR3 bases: TGCGCCAGCAGTAACGTAGGCCCCTCCTACAATGAGCAGTTCTTC. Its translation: CASSNVGPSYNEQFF.

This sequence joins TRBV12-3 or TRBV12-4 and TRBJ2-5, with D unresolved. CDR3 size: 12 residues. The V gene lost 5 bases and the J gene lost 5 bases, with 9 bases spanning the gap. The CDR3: CASSRSVETQYF. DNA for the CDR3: TGTGCCAGCAGTAGAAGTGTGGAGACCCAGTACTTC.

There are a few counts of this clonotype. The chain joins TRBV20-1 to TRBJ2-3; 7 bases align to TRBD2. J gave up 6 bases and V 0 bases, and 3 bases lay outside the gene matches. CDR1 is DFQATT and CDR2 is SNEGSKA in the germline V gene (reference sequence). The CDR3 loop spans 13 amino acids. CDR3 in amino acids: CSARETSRDTQYF. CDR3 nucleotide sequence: TGCAGTGCTAGAGAGACTAGCAGGGATACGCAGTATTTT.

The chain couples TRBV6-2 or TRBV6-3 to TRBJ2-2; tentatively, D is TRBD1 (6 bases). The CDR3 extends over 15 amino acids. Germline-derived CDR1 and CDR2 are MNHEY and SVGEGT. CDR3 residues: CAAQGARTNTGELFF. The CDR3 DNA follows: TGTGCGGCACAGGGTGCAAGAACGAACACCGGGGAGCTGTTTTTT.

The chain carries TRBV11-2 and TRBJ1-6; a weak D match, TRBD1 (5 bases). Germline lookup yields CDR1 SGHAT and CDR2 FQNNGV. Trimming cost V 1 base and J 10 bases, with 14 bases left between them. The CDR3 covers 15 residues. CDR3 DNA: TGTGCCAGCAGCTTAGCGGGGCTCGAGGAGTCACCCCTCCACTTT. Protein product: CASSLAGLEESPLHF.

The CDR3 DNA follows: TGTGCCAGCAGCAACAGTAACACTGAAGCTTTCTTT. This codes for CASSNSNTEAFF. V and J are TRBV7-9 and TRBJ1-1; no firm D call. Trimming stripped 5 bases from V and 2 bases from J, with 6 bases between. The length of the CDR3 is 12 residues. Germline lookup yields CDR1 SEHNR and CDR2 FQNEAQ (reference sequence). The full variable domain, with the rest looked up from reference TRBV7-9 and TRBJ1-1, is DTGVSQNPRHKITKRGQNVTFRCDPISEHNRLYWYRQTLGQGPEFLTYFQNEAQLEKSRLLSDRFSAERPKGSFSTLEIQRTEQGDSAMYLCASSNSNTEAFFGQGTRLTVV.

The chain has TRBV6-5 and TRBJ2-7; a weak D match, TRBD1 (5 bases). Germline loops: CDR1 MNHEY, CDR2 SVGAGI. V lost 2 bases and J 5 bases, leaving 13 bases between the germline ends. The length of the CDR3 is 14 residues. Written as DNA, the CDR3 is TGTGCCAGCAGTTACAGACAGACGTTGGACGAGCAGTACTTC. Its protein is CASSYRQTLDEQYF.

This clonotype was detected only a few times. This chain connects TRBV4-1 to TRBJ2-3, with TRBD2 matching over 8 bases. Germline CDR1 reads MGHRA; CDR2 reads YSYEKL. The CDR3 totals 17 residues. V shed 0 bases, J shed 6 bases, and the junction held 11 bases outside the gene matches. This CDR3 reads CASSQDQAGAGVDTQYF. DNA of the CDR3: TGCGCCAGCAGCCAAGATCAGGCAGGAGCGGGGGTGGATACGCAGTATTTT.

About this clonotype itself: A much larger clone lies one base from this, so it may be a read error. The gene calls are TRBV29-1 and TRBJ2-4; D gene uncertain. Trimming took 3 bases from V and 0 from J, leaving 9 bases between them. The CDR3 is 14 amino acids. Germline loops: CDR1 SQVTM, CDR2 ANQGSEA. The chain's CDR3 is CSVEMGSAKNIQYF. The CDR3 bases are TGCAGCGTTGAGATGGGTTCAGCCAAAAACATTCAGTACTTC.

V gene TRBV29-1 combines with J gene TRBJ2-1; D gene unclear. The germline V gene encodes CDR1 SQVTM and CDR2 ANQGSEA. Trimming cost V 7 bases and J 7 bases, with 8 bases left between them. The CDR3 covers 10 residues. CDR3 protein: CSAQKNEQFF. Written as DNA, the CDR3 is TGCAGCGCTCAAAAGAATGAGCAGTTCTTC.

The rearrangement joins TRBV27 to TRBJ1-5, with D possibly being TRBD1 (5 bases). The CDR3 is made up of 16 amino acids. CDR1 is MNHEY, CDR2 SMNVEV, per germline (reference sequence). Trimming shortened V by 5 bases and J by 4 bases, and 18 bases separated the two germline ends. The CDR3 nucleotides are TGTGCCAGCAGTACCGGACGGGGGATGAGAAATCAGCCCCAGCATTTT. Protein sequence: CASSTGRGMRNQPQHF.

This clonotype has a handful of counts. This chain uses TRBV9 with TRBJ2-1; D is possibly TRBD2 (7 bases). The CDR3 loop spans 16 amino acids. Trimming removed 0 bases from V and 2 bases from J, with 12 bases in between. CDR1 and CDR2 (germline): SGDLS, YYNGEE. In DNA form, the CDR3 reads TGTGCCAGCAGCGTAGGGGGGGGGCAGACCTACAATGAGCAGTTCTTC. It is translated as CASSVGGGQTYNEQFF.